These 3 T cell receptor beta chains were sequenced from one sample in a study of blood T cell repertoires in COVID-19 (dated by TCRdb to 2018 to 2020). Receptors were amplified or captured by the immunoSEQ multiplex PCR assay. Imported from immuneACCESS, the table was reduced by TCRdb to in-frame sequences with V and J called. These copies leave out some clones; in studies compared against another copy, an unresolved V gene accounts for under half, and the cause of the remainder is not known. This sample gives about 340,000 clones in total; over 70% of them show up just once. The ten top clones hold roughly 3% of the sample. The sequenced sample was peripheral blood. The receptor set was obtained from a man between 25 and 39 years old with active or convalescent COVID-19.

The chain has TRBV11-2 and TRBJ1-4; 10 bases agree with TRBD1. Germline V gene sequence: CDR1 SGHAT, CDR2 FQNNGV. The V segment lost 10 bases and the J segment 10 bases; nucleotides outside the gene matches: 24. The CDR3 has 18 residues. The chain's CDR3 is CAISTGGFLSHRGGKLFF. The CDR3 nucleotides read TGTGCCATTTCGACAGGGGGCTTTTTGTCCCACAGGGGCGGAAAACTGTTTTTT. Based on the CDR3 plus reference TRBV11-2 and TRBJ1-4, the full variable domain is EAGVAQSPRYKIIEKRQSVAFWCNPISGHATLYWYQQILGQGPKLLIQFQNNGVVDDSQLPKDRFSAERLKGVDSTLKIQPAKLEDSAVYLCAISTGGFLSHRGGKLFFGSGTQLSVL.

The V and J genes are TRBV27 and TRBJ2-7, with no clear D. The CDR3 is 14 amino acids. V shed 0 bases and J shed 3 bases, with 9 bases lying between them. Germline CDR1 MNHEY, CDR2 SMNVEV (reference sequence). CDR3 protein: CASSLSQSRYEQYF. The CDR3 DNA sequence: TGTGCCAGCAGTTTATCCCAGTCACGCTACGAGCAGTACTTC.

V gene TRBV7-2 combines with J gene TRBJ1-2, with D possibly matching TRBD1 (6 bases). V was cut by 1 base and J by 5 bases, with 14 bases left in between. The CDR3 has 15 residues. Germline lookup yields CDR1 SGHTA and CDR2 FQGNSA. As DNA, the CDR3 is TGTGCCAGCAGCTTAGATATTGGGGGCCCATATGGCTACACCTTC. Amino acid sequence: CASSLDIGGPYGYTF.